A selection of T cell receptor beta chains follows, all from one sample in a study of cytomegalovirus exposure and HLA in healthy donors. Measured with immunoSEQ multiplex PCR; TCRdb has only the in-frame clones, and not every one. The sample consists of about 180,000 clones, about 80% of them appearing once. Sequences were obtained from PBMCs. The receptors derive from a man aged 25 to 45 in good health and CMV-seronegative. Each CDR3 is given without its conserved first and last residue. Size is omitted from some rows. Given values are once, few, many or a class for expanded clones.

j_call: TRBJ1-3; v_call: TRBV7-2; clone_size: .; cdr3_aa: ASTTRDRASGNTIY
j_call: TRBJ2-1; v_call: TRBV30; clone_size: .; cdr3_aa: AWAGYNEQF
j_call: TRBJ1-5; v_call: TRBV10-3; clone_size: .; cdr3_aa: AISQDSQYSNQPQH
j_call: TRBJ2-7; v_call: TRBV10-3; clone_size: .; cdr3_aa: AISESPPSTDEQY
j_call: TRBJ2-5; v_call: TRBV7-3; clone_size: .; cdr3_aa: ASSLRSGRPGETQY
j_call: TRBJ1-1; v_call: TRBV19; clone_size: .; cdr3_aa: ASQDREDTEAF
j_call: TRBJ2-4; v_call: TRBV7-8; clone_size: .; cdr3_aa: ASSLTSGGGWNIQY
j_call: TRBJ1-4; v_call: TRBV19; clone_size: few; cdr3_aa: ASSILQGDEKLF
j_call: TRBJ2-7; v_call: TRBV6-5; clone_size: .; cdr3_aa: ASSYSGTGGREQY
j_call: TRBJ2-7; v_call: TRBV9; clone_size: .; cdr3_aa: ASSSPLGAGGYEQY
j_call: TRBJ1-1; v_call: TRBV6-5; clone_size: .; cdr3_aa: ASSYTWARMNTEAF
j_call: TRBJ2-7; v_call: TRBV6-6; clone_size: few; cdr3_aa: ASSKGTSGRTYEQY
j_call: TRBJ2-7; v_call: TRBV27; clone_size: few; cdr3_aa: ASSPGEVYEQY
j_call: TRBJ1-2; v_call: TRBV9; clone_size: .; cdr3_aa: ASSTRDSGYGYT
j_call: TRBJ2-1; v_call: TRBV29-1; clone_size: .; cdr3_aa: SVQPKDWVSYNEQF
j_call: TRBJ2-1; v_call: TRBV13; clone_size: few; cdr3_aa: ASSLAGVGEQF